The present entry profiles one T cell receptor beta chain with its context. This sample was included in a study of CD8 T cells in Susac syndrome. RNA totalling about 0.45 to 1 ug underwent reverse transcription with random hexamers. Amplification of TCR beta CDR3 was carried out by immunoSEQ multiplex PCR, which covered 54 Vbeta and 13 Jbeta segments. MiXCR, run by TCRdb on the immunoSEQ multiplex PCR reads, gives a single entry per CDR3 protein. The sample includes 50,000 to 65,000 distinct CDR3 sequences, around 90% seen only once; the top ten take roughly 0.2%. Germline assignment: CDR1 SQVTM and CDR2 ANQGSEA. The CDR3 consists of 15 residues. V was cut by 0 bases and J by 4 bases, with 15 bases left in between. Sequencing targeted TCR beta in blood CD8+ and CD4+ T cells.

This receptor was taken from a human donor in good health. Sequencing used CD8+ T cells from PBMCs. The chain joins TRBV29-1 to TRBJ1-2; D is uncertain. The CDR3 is CSVEDPGYSFYGYTF. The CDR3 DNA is TGCAGCGTTGAAGATCCCGGGTACAGCTTCTATGGCTACACCTTC.